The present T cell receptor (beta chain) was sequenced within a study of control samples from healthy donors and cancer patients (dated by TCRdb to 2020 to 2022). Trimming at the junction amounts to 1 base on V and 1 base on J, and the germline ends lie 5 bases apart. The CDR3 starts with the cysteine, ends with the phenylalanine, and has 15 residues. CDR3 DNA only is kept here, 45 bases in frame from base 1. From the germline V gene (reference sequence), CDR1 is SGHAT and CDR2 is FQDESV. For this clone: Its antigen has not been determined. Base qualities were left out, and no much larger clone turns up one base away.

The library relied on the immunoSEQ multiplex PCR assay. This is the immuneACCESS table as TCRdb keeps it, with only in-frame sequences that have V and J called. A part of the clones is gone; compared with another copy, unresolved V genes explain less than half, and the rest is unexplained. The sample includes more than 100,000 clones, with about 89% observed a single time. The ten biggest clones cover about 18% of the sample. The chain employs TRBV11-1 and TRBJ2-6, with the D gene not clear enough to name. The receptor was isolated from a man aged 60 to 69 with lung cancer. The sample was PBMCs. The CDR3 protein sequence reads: CASSLDHSGANVLTF. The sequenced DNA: TGTGCCAGCAGCTTAGACCATTCTGGGGCCAACGTCCTGACTTTC.